The present T cell receptor (beta chain) was sequenced within a study of T cell repertoires in cytomegalovirus infection. Overall study: Use of recently identified HLA-C-restricted and well-studied HLA-B-restricted CMV epitopes was part of the study. Signatures in public TCR beta sequences pointed to both CMV infection and matching HLA type.

In germline, CDR1 is SNHLY, CDR2 FYNNEI. The V end was cut by 6 bases, the J end by 5 bases, with 15 bases between. This CDR3 is 14 amino acids long. TCRdb recomputed calls from the reads with MiXCR, one row per CDR3 protein. This table holds around 540,000 distinct CDR3 sequences, around 35% found once. With respect to this clonotype: No antigen is known for it.

Whole-study results and caveats: HLA-C-restricted CMV clonotypes gave the most frequent clonotype in two of eight donors. Cumulative frequency (of public TCR beta family members) identified carriers of CMV plus the relevant HLA.

V and J are TRBV2 and TRBJ2-3, with D unresolved. Sequencing was performed on cultured PBMCs, taken from culture after CMV antigen stimulation. This sequence was found in a human donor in good health (CMV status not recorded). Some clones in this sample may be carry-over from other donors' samples. As DNA, the CDR3 is TGTGCCAGCAGCCAACTACTACCCGGAGATACGCAGTATTTT. It translates to CASSQLLPGDTQYF.